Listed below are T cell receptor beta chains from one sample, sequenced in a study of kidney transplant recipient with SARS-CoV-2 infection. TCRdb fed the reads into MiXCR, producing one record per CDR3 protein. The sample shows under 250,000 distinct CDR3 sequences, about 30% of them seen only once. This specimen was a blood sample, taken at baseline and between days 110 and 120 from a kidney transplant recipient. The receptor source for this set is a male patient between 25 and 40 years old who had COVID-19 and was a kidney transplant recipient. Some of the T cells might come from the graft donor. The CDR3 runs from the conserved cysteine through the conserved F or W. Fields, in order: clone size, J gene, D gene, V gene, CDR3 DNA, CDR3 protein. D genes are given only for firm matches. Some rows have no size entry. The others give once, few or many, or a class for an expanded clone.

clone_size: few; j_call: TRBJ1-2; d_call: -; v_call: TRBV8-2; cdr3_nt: TGTGGCAGTGCGGAGCATGATAGCCGAAAGACCTATGGCTACACCTTC; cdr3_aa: CGSAEHDSRKTYGYTF
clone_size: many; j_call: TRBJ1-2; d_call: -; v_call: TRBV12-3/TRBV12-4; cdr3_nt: TGTGCCAGCTTCCTCAGGGTGGGCTATGGCTACACCTTC; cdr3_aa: CASFLRVGYGYTF
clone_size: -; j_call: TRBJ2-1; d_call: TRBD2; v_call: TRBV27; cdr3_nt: TGTGCCAGCAGTACACTAGCGGGAGGGGCTTACAATGAGCAGTTCTTC; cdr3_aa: CASSTLAGGAYNEQFF
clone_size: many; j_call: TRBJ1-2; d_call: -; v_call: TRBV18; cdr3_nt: TGTGCCAGCTCACTTCGAGAAGAGGTCAACTATGGCTACACCTTC; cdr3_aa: CASSLREEVNYGYTF
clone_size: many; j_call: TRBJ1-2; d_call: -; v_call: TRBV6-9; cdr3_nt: TGTGCCAGCAGTTGCATTAAGCCTTACGGAAAGACCTATGGCTACACCTTC; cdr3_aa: CASSCIKPYGKTYGYTF
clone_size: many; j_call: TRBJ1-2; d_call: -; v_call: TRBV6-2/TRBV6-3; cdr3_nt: TGTGCCAGCAGTAGTCAGTTCTGCATCGGAAAGACCTATGGCTACACCTTC; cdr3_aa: CASSSQFCIGKTYGYTF
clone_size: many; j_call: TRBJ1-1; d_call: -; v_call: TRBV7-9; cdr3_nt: TGTGCCAGCAGCTTAGGTTTCGCTGAAGCTTTCTTT; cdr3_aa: CASSLGFAEAFF
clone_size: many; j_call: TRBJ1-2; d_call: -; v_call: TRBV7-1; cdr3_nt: TGTGCCAGCAGCAGTAATGTTCACGAGGGAAAGACCTATGGCTACACCTTC; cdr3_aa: CASSSNVHEGKTYGYTF
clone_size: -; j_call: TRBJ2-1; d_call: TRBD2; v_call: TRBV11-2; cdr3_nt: TGTGCCAGCAACACCAGCGGGGTCTCCTACAATGAGCAGTTCTTC; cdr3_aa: CASNTSGVSYNEQFF
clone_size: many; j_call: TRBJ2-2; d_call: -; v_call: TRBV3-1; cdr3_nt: TGTGCCAGCAGCTGGGAGTATCCCATTTCAGGCTTGACCGGGGAGCTGTTTTTT; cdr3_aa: CASSWEYPISGLTGELFF
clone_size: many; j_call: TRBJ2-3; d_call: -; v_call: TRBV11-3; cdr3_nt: TGTGCCAGCAGCCCAGATGGGGGGACAGATACGCAGTATTTT; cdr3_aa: CASSPDGGTDTQYF
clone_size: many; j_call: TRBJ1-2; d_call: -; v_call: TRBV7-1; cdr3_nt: TGTGCCAGCAGCAGTAAACGTCACGAGGGAAAGACCTATGGCTACACCTTC; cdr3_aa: CASSSKRHEGKTYGYTF
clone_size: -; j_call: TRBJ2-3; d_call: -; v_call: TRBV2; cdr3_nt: TGTGCCAGCAGTGAAGCGCTTCGAGGGAGCACAGATACGCAGTATTTT; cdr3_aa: CASSEALRGSTDTQYF
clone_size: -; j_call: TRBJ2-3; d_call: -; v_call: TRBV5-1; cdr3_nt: TGCGCCAGCAGCTTGGCTCTAGTCACAGATACGCAGTATTTT; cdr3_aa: CASSLALVTDTQYF
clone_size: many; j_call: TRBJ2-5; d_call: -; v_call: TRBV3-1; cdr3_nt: TGTGCCAGCAGCTGGCGAGTTCCCATTTCTTTCTCTGAGACCCAGTACTTC; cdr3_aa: CASSWRVPISFSETQYF
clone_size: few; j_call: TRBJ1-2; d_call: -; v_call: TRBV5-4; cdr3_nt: TGTGCCAGCTGCTACAACGTACTAGGAAAGACCTATGGCTACACCTTC; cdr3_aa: CASCYNVLGKTYGYTF
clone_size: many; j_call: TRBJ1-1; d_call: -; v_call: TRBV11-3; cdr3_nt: TGTGCCAGCAGCTTAGACGGTGGGAACACTGAAGCTTTCTTT; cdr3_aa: CASSLDGGNTEAFF
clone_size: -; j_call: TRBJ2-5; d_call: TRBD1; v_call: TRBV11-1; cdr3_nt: TGTGCCAGCAGCCCGGGGACAGAAGAGACCCAGTACTTC; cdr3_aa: CASSPGTEETQYF
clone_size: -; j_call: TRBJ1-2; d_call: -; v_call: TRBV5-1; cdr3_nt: TGCGCCAGCTTTTGTGCATCGGTTCGAAAGACCTATGGCTACACCTTC; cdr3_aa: CASFCASVRKTYGYTF
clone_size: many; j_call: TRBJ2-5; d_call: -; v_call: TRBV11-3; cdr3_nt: TGTGCCAGCAGCTTGACAAGCCAAGAGACCCAGTACTTC; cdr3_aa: CASSLTSQETQYF